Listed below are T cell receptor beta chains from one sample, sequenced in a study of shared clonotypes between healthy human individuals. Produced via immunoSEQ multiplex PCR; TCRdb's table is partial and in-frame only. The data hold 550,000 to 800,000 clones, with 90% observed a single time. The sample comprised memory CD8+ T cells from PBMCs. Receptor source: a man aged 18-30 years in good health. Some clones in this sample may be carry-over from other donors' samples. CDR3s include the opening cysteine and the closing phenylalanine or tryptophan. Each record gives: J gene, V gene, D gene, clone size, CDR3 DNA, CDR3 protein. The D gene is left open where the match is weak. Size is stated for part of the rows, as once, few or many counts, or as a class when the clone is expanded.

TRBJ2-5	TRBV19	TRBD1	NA	TGTGCCAGTAGTATTTTTGGTAGGGACAGGCGCGAGACCCAGTACTTC	CASSIFGRDRRETQYF
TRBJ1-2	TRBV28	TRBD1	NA	TGTGCCAGCTGGACAGGGGTATTTAACTATGGCTACACCTTC	CASWTGVFNYGYTF
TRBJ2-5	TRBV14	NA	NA	TGTGCCAGCAGCCAAGATCGTTCCCCGCAAGAGACCCAGTACTTC	CASSQDRSPQETQYF
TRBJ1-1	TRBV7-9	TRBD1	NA	TGTGCCAGCAGCTTTGGGACAGGGGCACATGAAGCTTTCTTT	CASSFGTGAHEAFF
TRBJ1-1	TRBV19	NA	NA	TGTGCCAGTAGTATACCTGGGGGTGGAGACACTGAAGCTTTCTTT	CASSIPGGGDTEAFF
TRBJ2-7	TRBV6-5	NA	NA	TGTGCCAGCAGCGGACAGCCCCCCGAGCAGTACTTC	CASSGQPPEQYF
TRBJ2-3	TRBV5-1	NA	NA	TGCGCCAGCAGCTTGGCCCGTCCCTCGGGCACAGATACGCAGTATTTT	CASSLARPSGTDTQYF
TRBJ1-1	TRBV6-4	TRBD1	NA	TGTGCCAGCAGACAACAGGGGAGTAACACTGAAGCTTTCTTT	CASRQQGSNTEAFF
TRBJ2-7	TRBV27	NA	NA	TGTGCCAGCAGTTCAACCCCACCGGGTCCCTCCTACGAGCAGTACTTC	CASSSTPPGPSYEQYF
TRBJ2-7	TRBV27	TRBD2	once	TGTGCCAGTTCGGGACTAGCGGCCTACGAGCAGTACTTC	CASSGLAAYEQYF
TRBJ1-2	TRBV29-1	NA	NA	TGCAGCGTTCCCCAGGCAGACGTCTATGGCTACACCTTC	CSVPQADVYGYTF